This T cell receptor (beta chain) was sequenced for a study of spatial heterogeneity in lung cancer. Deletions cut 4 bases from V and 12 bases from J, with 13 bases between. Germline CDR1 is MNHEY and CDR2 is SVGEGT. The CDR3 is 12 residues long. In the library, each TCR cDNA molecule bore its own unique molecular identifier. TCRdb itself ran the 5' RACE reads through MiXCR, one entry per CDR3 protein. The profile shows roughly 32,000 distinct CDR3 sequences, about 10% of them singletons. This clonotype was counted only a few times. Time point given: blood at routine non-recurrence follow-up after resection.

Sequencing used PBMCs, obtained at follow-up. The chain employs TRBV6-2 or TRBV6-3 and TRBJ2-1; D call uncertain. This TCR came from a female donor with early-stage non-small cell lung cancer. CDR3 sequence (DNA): TGTGCCAGCAGTTTTGACCCCGGGCCGCAGTTCTTC. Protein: CASSFDPGPQFF.